The clone carrying this T cell receptor beta chain was seen many times. Its specificity is not known. V shed 7 bases and J 0 bases; nucleotides not matched to a gene: 6. CDR1 DFQATT and CDR2 SNEGSKA come from the germline V gene (reference sequence). CDR3 length equals 15 residues. This record comes from a study of T-cell reconstitution after alpha-beta-depleted transplantation in children. Whole-study results and caveats: Surviving recipient T cells and intrathymic progenitors accounted for some patients' high TCRbeta diversity at day 60. By one year post-transplant, T-cell counts and diversity largely arose from T cells that were newly produced. Expanded graft clones, several hundred of them, were reportedly the source of alpha-beta T cells about two months after transplant.

Unique molecular identifiers were used in preparing the TCRbeta library. TCRdb used MiXCR to reprocess the PCR reads, holding one entry per CDR3 protein. Among about 260,000 distinct CDR3 sequences, 7.5% to 9.5% were seen once, and the ten largest hold approximately 6.3%. This clonotype was sampled from a male patient between 5 and 17 years old who had a stem cell transplant for acute lymphoblastic leukemia, so the T cells may come from the graft donor. The chain combines TRBV20-1 with TRBJ2-6; 7 bases are a match to TRBD2. The sample here was PBMCs, mostly from graft donor cells, taken 180 days after TCRalphabeta/CD19-depleted stem cell transplant. The CDR3 here is CSGGEGPSGANVLTF. The CDR3 coding sequence is TGCAGTGGAGGGGAGGGGCCCTCTGGGGCCAACGTCCTGACTTTC.